A selection of T cell receptor beta chains follows, all from one sample in a study of T-cell memory formation after mild COVID-19. In TCRdb, the 5' RACE reads were re-called with MiXCR into one record per CDR3 protein. The sample gives a few hundred thousand distinct CDR3 sequences, roughly an eighth of which show up once; around 20% is in the top ten. Material: PBMCs or a T cell subset sorted from them (not recorded which). Source of these receptors: a man aged 18 to 30 who had mild COVID-19 (a few samples of this study predate the infection). Cell type and time point are not known. CDR3s include the opening cysteine and the closing phenylalanine or tryptophan. D genes are given only for firm matches. Some rows have no size entry. The others give once, few or many, or a class for an expanded clone.

d_call clone_size j_call v_call cdr3_nt cdr3_aa
- - TRBJ2-2 TRBV7-9 TGTGCCAGCAGTCCCGGGTTTGTGGTTGCCGGGGAGCTGTTTTTT CASSPGFVVAGELFF
- few TRBJ2-1 TRBV12-3/TRBV12-4 TGTGCCAGCAGTTTAACGGGAGAGCCGGAGCAGTTCTTC CASSLTGEPEQFF
TRBD1 - TRBJ2-2 TRBV29-1 TGCAGCGTGCCGGGACAGGGTAACACCGGGGAGCTGTTTTTT CSVPGQGNTGELFF
TRBD1 once TRBJ2-4 TRBV7-9 TGTGCCAGCAGCCCTCCCGGGACAGGGAAAAACATTCAGTACTTC CASSPPGTGKNIQYF
- many TRBJ1-1 TRBV7-6 TGTGCCAGCAGCTTAGGGGGGGTGAACACTGAAGCTTTCTTT CASSLGGVNTEAFF
TRBD1 - TRBJ1-6 TRBV6-4 TGTGCCAGCAGTGACGGGACAGAGACTTCACCCCTCCACTTT CASSDGTETSPLHF
- - TRBJ2-5 TRBV12-3/TRBV12-4 TGTGCCAGCAGTCACCCGTCCAGGGAGACCCAGTACTTC CASSHPSRETQYF
- - TRBJ1-1 TRBV6-6 TGTGCCAGCAGTTACTTTCGCCCCCGGGGAGGGGACACTGAAGCTTTCTTT CASSYFRPRGGDTEAFF
- - TRBJ2-7 TRBV7-2 TGTGCCAGCAGCTTTGAGGGGCGTCCGGAGCAGTACTTC CASSFEGRPEQYF
- few TRBJ1-1 TRBV29-1 TGCACCAGTGACCGTTTCGCGAACACTGAAGCTTTCTTT CTSDRFANTEAFF
TRBD1 few TRBJ1-4 TRBV4-1 TGCGCCAGCAGCCACCCAACAGGGGGTTGGACTAATGAAAAACTGTTTTTT CASSHPTGGWTNEKLFF
- many TRBJ2-2 TRBV12-3/TRBV12-4 TGTGCCAGCAGTTTTGTAGAACACACGAACACCGGGGAGCTGTTTTTT CASSFVEHTNTGELFF
- - TRBJ2-7 TRBV5-6 TGTGCCAGCAGCCCCAGGACAGGGCGCGGGGGCGAGCAGTACTTC CASSPRTGRGGEQYF
- few TRBJ1-6 TRBV4-3 TGCGCCAGCAGATGGACAACCGGGACAACCAATTCACCCCTCCACTTT CASRWTTGTTNSPLHF
- few TRBJ2-2 TRBV6-5 TGTGCCAGCAGCCGCTTATTATCCGGGGAGCTGTTTTTT CASSRLLSGELFF
- - TRBJ2-1 TRBV12-3/TRBV12-4 TGTGCCAGCAGTGTCGGCCGGGGGTACCGCCAGTTCTTC CASSVGRGYRQFF
TRBD1 - TRBJ1-2 TRBV5-1 TGCGCCAGCAGCTACAGGGGCTATGGCTACACCTTC CASSYRGYGYTF
TRBD2 - TRBJ2-1 TRBV5-1 TGCGCCAGCAGGCCACAGCGGGGGGGCCGAAATGAGCAGTTCTTC CASRPQRGGRNEQFF
- few TRBJ1-1 TRBV28 TGTGCCAGCAGTTTGGTGGGACTCGGAATGAACACTGAAGCTTTCTTT CASSLVGLGMNTEAFF
- - TRBJ2-5 TRBV20-1 TGCAGTGCTCACTGGGGCGAGACCCAGTACTTC CSAHWGETQYF
- few TRBJ2-3 TRBV5-8 TGTGCCAGCAGCTTTTGGCGTGGTGGCGAGGGCACAGATACGCAGTATTTT CASSFWRGGEGTDTQYF
- few TRBJ2-5 TRBV20-1 TGCAGTGCTAGAGGGGGCCGGGGCGATCGCCTGGGGGAGACCCAGTACTTC CSARGGRGDRLGETQYF
- - TRBJ2-3 TRBV6-4 TGTGCCAGCAGTGACGGTAGCACAGATACGCAGTATTTT CASSDGSTDTQYF
TRBD2 - TRBJ2-3 TRBV5-1 TGCGCCAGCAGCTCGACTAGCGGGGAGATAGATACGCAGTATTTT CASSSTSGEIDTQYF
TRBD1 - TRBJ1-5 TRBV7-3 TGTGCCAGCAGCCCAATCCCGACAGGGGATGATCAGCCCCAGCATTTT CASSPIPTGDDQPQHF
- - TRBJ1-2 TRBV15 TGTGCCACCAGCAGAGATGTGGCAGCCGGATCCCGTAACTATGGCTACACCTTC CATSRDVAAGSRNYGYTF
TRBD1 - TRBJ1-1 TRBV4-1 TGCGCCAGCAGCCCGCCCGGGACAGCAAGCACTGAAGCTTTCTTT CASSPPGTASTEAFF
TRBD1 few TRBJ2-3 TRBV12-3/TRBV12-4 TGTGCCAGCATCCTGACAGGGGGCCGGGATACGCAGTATTTT CASILTGGRDTQYF
- - TRBJ1-5 TRBV30 TGTGCCTGGAGTGTCACAGATAATCAGCCCCAGCATTTT CAWSVTDNQPQHF
TRBD1 - TRBJ2-7 TRBV18 TGTGCCAGCTCACCACCGGGACAGGGTGTAAACGAGCAGTACTTC CASSPPGQGVNEQYF
- few TRBJ1-1 TRBV4-1 TGCGCCAGCGGTACCTCAGGGAACACTGAAGCTTTCTTT CASGTSGNTEAFF
- many TRBJ1-1 TRBV5-1 TGCGCCAGCAGCTTCGGGAGTCCGAACACTGAAGCTTTCTTT CASSFGSPNTEAFF
TRBD2 - TRBJ2-2 TRBV6-2/TRBV6-3 TGTGCCAGCAGTTTTCCTAGCGGGGACTCCGGGGAGCTGTTTTTT CASSFPSGDSGELFF
TRBD2 - TRBJ2-5 TRBV11-3 TGTGCCAGCAGCCCCGGGGGGGATGGAGAGACACAGTACTTC CASSPGGDGETQYF
- few TRBJ1-1 TRBV18 TGTGCCAGCTCTCCGACAGAGAAGAACACTGAAGCTTTCTTT CASSPTEKNTEAFF
TRBD1 few TRBJ1-5 TRBV6-1 TGTGCCAGCAGTGTGGACAGGGGGCTTCAGCCCCAGCATTTT CASSVDRGLQPQHF
- - TRBJ1-1 TRBV4-3 TGCGCCAGCAGCCGGGGGTCCTTCCGGGACACTGAAGCTTTCTTT CASSRGSFRDTEAFF
- few TRBJ2-7 TRBV7-6 TGTGCCAGCAGCCCGGGGAGTGCCTACGAGCAGTACTTC CASSPGSAYEQYF
- - TRBJ1-1 TRBV12-3/TRBV12-4 TGTGCCAGCAGTTTATTCCGGTTCGGGGTCGAAGCTTTCTTT CASSLFRFGVEAFF
- many TRBJ2-1 TRBV12-3/TRBV12-4 TGTGCCAGCGGAATTCCCGCTGGGGGCCGGAATGAGCAGTTCTTC CASGIPAGGRNEQFF